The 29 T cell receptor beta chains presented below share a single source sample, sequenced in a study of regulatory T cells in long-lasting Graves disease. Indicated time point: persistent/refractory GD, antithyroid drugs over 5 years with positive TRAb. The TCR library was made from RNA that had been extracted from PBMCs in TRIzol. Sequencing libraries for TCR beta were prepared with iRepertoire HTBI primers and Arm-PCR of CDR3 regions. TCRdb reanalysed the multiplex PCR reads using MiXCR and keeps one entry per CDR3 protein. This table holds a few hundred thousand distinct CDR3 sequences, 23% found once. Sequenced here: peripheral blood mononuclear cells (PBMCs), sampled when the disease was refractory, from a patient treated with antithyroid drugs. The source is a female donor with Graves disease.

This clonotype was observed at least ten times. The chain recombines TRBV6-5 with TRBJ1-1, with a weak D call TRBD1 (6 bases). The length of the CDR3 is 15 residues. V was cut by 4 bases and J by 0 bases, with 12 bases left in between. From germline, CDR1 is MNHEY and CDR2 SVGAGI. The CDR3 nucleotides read TGTGCCAGCAGTTCTCAGTCAGGGGTGAACACTGAAGCTTTCTTT. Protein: CASSSQSGVNTEAFF.

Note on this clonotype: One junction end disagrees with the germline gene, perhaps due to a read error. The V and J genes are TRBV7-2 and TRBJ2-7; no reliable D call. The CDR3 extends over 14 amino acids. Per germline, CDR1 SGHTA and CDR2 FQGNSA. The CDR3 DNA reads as TGCGCCAGCAGCCAAGAATCTAGTGGATACGAGCAGTACTTC. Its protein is CASSQESSGYEQYF.

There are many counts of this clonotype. CDR3 in amino acids: CASARDTSIEQYF. In DNA form, the CDR3 reads TGTGCCAGCGCCCGGGACACCTCTATCGAGCAGTACTTC. This chain links TRBV12-3 or TRBV12-4 with TRBJ2-7; D may be TRBD1 (6 bases). The V gene lost 8 bases and the J gene lost 6 bases, with 17 bases spanning the gap. The CDR3 is 13 amino acids.

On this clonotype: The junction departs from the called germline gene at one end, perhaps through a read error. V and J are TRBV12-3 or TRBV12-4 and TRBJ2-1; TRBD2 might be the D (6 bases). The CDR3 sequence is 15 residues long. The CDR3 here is CASSFGGVSHNEQFF. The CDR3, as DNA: TGTGCCAGCAGTTTCGGGGGAGTCTCCCACAATGAGCAGTTCTTC.

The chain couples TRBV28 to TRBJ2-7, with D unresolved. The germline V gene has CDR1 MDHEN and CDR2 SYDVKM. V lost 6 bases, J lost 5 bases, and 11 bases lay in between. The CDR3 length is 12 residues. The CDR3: CASSLLNHEQYF. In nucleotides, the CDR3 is TGTGCCAGCAGCCTCCTAAATCACGAGCAGTACTTC.

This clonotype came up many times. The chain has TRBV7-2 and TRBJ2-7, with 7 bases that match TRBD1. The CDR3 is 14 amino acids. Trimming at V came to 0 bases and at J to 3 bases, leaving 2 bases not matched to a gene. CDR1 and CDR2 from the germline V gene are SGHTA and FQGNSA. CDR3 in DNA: TGTGCCAGCAGCTTAGCGACAGGGAGCTACGAGCAGTACTTC. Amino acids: CASSLATGSYEQYF.

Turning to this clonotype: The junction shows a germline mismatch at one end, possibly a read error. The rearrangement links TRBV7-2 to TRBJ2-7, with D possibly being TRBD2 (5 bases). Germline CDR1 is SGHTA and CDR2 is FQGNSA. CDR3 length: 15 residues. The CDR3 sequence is CASSFSERSSYGQYF. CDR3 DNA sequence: TGTGCCAGCAGCTTTTCCGAGCGGAGCTCCTACGGGCAGTACTTC.

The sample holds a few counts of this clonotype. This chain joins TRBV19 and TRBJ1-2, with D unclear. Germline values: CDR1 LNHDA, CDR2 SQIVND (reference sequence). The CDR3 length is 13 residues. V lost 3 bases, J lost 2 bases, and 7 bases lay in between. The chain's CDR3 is CASSIAENYGYTF. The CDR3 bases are TGTGCCAGTAGTATCGCGGAGAACTATGGCTACACCTTC.

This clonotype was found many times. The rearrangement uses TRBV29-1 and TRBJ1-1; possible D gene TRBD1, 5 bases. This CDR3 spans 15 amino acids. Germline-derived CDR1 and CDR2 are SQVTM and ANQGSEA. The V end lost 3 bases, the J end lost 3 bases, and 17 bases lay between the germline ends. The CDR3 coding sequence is TGCAGCGTTGAGGATGGTGACAGTTACTACACTGAAGCTTTCTTT. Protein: CSVEDGDSYYTEAFF. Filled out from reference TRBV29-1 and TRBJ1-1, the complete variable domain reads SAVISQKPSRDICQRGTSLTIQCQVDSQVTMMFWYRQQPGQSLTLIATANQGSEATYESGFVIDKFPISRPNLTFSTLTVSNMSPEDSSIYLCSVEDGDSYYTEAFFGQGTRLTVV.

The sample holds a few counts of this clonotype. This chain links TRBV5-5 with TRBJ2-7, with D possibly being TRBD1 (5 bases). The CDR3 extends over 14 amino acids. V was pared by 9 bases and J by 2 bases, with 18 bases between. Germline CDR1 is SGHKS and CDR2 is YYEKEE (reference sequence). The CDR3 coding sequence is TGTGCCACCAACCAGCAGGGTCGGGCCTACGAGCAGTACTTC. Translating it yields CATNQQGRAYEQYF. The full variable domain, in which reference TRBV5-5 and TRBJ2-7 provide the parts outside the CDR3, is DAGVTQSPTHLIKTRGQQVTLRCSPISGHKSVSWYQQVLGQGPQFIFQYYEKEERGRGNFPDRFSARQFPNYSSELNVNALLLGDSALYLCATNQQGRAYEQYFGPGTRLTVT.

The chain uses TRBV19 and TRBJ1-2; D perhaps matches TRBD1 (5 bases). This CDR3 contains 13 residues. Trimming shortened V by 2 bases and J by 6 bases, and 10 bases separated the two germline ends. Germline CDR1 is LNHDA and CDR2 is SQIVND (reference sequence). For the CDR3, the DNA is TGTGCCAGTAGTATATCAGGGACCCATGGCTACACCTTC. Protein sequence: CASSISGTHGYTF.

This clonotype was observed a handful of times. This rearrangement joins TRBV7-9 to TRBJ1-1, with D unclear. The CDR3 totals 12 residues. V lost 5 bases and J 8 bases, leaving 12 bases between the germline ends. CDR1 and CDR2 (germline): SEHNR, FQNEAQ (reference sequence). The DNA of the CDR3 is TGTGCCAGCAGCCACCCGGTGACAGAAGCTTTCTTT. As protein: CASSHPVTEAFF.

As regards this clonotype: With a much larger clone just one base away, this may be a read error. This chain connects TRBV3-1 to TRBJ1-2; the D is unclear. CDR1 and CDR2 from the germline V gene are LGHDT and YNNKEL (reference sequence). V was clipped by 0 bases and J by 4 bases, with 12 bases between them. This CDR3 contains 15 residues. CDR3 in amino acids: CASSQDSRGVYGYTF. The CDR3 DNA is TGTGCCAGCAGCCAAGATTCACGTGGAGTCTATGGCTACACCTTC.

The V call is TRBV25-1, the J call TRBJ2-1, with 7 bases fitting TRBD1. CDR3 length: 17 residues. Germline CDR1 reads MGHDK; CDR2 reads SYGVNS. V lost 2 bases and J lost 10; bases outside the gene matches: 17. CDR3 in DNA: TGTGCCAGCAGTGAAAGGGGGCCGGTTGGGGGAGACAGGGAGCAGTTCTTC. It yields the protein CASSERGPVGGDREQFF.

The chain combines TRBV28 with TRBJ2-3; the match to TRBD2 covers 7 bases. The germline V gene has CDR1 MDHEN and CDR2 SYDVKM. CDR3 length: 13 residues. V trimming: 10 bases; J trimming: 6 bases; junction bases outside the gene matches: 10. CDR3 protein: CAIQRGPGDTQYF. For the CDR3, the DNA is TGTGCCATCCAGCGGGGACCCGGGGATACGCAGTATTTT.

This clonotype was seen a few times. The CDR3 reads CASSLIPGNRQETQYF. CDR3 nucleotide sequence: TGTGCCAGCAGCTTAATCCCTGGGAACAGACAAGAGACCCAGTACTTC. V and J are TRBV7-9 and TRBJ2-5; D call uncertain. The CDR3 spans 16 residues. Looked up from germline, CDR1 is SEHNR and CDR2 is FQNEAQ (reference sequence). V dropped 2 bases and J dropped 2 bases, with 15 bases sitting between them.

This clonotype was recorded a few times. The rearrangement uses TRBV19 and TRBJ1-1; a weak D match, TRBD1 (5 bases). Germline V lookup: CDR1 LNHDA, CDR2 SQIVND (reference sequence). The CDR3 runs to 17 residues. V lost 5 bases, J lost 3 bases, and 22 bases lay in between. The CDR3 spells CASSPTGRGHGDTEAFF. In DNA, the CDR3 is TGTGCCAGTAGTCCGACGGGACGCGGGCATGGAGACACTGAAGCTTTCTTT.

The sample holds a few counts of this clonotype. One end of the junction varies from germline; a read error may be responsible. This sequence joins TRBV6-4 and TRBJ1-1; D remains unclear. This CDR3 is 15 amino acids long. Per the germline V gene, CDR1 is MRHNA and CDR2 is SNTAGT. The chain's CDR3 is CASSDSSSGNAEAFF. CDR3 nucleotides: TGTGCCAGCAGTGACTCGAGCAGTGGGAACGCTGAAGCTTTCTTT.

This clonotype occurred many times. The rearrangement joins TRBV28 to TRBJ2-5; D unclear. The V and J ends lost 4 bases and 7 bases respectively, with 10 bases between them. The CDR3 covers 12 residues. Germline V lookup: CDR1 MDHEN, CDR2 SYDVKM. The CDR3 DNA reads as TGTGCCAGCAGTTCGCCATATGGGACCCAGTACTTC. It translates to CASSSPYGTQYF.

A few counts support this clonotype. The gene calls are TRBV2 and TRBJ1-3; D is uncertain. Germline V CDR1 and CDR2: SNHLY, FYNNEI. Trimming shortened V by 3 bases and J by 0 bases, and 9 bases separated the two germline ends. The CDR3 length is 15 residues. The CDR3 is CASSEEPVSGNTIYF. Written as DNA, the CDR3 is TGTGCCAGCAGTGAGGAACCGGTCTCTGGAAACACCATATATTTT.

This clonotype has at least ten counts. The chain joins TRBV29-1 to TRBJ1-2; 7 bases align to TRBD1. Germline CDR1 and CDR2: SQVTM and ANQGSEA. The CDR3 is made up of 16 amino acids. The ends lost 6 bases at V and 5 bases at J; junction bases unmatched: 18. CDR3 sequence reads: CSVVGGDSGERYGYTF. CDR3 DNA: TGCAGCGTCGTCGGGGGGGACAGCGGGGAGAGATATGGCTACACCTTC.

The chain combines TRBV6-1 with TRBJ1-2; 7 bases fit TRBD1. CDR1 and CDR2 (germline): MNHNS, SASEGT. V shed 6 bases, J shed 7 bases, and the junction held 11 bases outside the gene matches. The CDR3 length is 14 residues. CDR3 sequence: CASSTGTAFLGYTF. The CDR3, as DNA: TGTGCCAGCAGCACGGGGACAGCCTTTCTTGGCTACACCTTC.

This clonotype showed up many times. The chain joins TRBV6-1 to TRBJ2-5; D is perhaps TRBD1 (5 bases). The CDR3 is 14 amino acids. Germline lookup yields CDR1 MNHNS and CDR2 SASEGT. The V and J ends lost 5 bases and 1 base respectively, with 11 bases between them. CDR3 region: CASSLTAIQETQYF. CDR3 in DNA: TGTGCCAGCAGTCTGACAGCGATCCAAGAGACCCAGTACTTC.

The CDR3: CATSPGWGVEGYTF. The CDR3 nucleotides read TGTGCCACCAGCCCCGGGTGGGGAGTGGAGGGCTACACCTTC. The V gene is TRBV15, the J gene TRBJ1-2; D is unresolved. The V end was cut by 5 bases, the J end by 8 bases, with 18 bases between. CDR3 length: 14 amino acids. Germline assignment: CDR1 LNHNV and CDR2 YYDKDF (reference sequence).

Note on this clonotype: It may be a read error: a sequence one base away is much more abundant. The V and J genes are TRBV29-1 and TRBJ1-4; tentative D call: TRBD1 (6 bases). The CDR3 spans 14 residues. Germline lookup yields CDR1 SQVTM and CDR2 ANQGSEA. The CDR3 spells CSVRGGGRSEKPFF. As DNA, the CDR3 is TGCAGCGTTCGAGGTGGGGGGCGCAGTGAAAAACCGTTTTTT.

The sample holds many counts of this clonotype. Written as DNA, the CDR3 is TGTGCCAGCAGTTCTACCCGGACTAGCGGGACCTACGAGCAGTACTTC. Encoded protein: CASSSTRTSGTYEQYF. This chain joins TRBV6-5 and TRBJ2-7; 12 bases agree with TRBD2. This CDR3 is 16 amino acids long. The V segment lost 4 bases and the J segment 2 bases; nucleotides outside the gene matches: 6. Germline lookup yields CDR1 MNHEY and CDR2 SVGAGI.

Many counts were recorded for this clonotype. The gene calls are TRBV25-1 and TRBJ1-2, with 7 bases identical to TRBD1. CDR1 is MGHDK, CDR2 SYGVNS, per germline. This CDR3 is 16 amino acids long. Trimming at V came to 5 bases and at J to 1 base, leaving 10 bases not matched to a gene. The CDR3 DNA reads TGTGCCAGCAGTTACCTCGGGACAGCCCATAACTATGGCTACACCTTC. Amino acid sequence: CASSYLGTAHNYGYTF.

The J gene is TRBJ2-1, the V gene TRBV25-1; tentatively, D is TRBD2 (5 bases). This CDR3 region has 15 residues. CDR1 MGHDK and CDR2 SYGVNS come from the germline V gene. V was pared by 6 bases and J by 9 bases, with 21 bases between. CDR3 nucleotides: TGTGCCAGCAGGCCAGATGAGGGAAACTTCGGTGAGCAGTTCTTC. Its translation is CASRPDEGNFGEQFF.

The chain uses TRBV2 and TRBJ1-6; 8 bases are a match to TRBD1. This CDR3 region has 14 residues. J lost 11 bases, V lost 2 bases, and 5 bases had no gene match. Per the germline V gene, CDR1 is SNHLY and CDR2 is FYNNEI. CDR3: CASSELGQAAPLHF. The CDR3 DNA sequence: TGTGCCAGCAGTGAATTGGGACAGGCCGCACCCCTCCACTTT.